This is a list of T cell receptor beta chains from one sample in a study of blood T cell repertoires in COVID-19. Only in-frame clones appear in the TCRdb table, and some are missing; sequencing was by immunoSEQ multiplex PCR. The data show roughly 200,000 clones, around 80% seen once. Sequenced input: peripheral blood. The source is a man between 40 and 49 years old with acute or convalescent COVID-19. CDR3s include the opening cysteine and the closing phenylalanine or tryptophan. The D gene is left open where the match is weak. Size is omitted from some rows. Given values are once, few, many or a class for expanded clones.

>NA|TRBJ1-1|TRBV12-3/TRBV12-4|NA
CASSFGADTEAFF
TGTGCCAGCAGTTTCGGAGCGGACACTGAAGCTTTCTTT
>NA|TRBJ2-1|TRBV2|TRBD2
CASMRTSGGGEQFF
TGTGCCAGCATGCGGACTAGCGGGGGAGGAGAGCAGTTCTTC
>NA|TRBJ2-2|TRBV7-2|TRBD1
CASSLATTGVTGELFF
TGTGCCAGCAGCTTAGCCACGACAGGGGTCACCGGGGAGCTGTTTTTT
>NA|TRBJ2-1|TRBV20-1|NA
CSARRQDEQFF
TGCAGTGCTAGAAGACAAGATGAGCAGTTCTTC
>NA|TRBJ1-2|TRBV5-1|TRBD1
CASSLQQGAPSYGYTF
TGCGCCAGCAGCTTACAACAGGGGGCCCCCTCCTATGGCTACACCTTC
>few|TRBJ2-3|TRBV2|NA
CASSGSGRDDTQYF
TGTGCCAGCAGTGGGAGCGGCCGAGATGATACGCAGTATTTT
>NA|TRBJ1-6|TRBV12-3/TRBV12-4|NA
CASSLARGSPLHF
TGTGCCAGCAGTTTAGCGCGAGGTTCACCCCTCCACTTT
>NA|TRBJ2-3|TRBV11-3|NA
CASSLRQEADTQYF
TGTGCCAGCAGCTTACGGCAGGAGGCAGATACGCAGTATTTT
>NA|TRBJ1-1|TRBV5-1|NA
CASSLAGNVWAFF
TGCGCCAGCAGCTTGGCCGGGAACGTGTGGGCTTTCTTT
>NA|TRBJ1-4|TRBV7-2|NA
CASSLAGRKLFF
TGTGCCAGCAGCTTAGCTGGCAGGAAACTGTTTTTT